This T cell receptor (beta chain) emerged from a study of beta chain features in type 1 diabetes. Findings and caveats of the study: Among patients with Type 1 diabetes, TCRB CDR3s were moderately but significantly shorter in every one of the four CD4+ subsets. Small HLA sub-analyses could not settle whether HLA shapes TCRB rearrangement. VDJ junctions from patients with type 1 diabetes contained fewer insertions and more deletions.

Purity exceeded 98% in all sorted populations. All of the isolated RNA was reverse transcribed, so expressed TCRB transcripts were sequenced. TCRdb's table, derived via immunoSEQ multiplex PCR, lists solely in-frame clones and lacks some. The sample includes 100,000 to 150,000 clones, roughly 10% seen only once; the top ten take over 0.6%. This clone has more than one count but fewer than ten. Its specificity is unknown. V trimming: 2 bases; J trimming: 5 bases; junction bases outside the gene matches: 3. Germline values: CDR1 GTSNPN, CDR2 SVGIG (reference sequence). The CDR3 consists of 13 residues. This clonotype was obtained from a man aged 25 to 40 with type 1 diabetes. The sequenced sample was central memory CD4+ T cells from blood. The genes are TRBV30 and TRBJ1-5; 7 nucleotides match TRBD1. This CDR3 is CAWSTGTDQPQHF. The CDR3 nucleotides are TGTGCCTGGAGTACCGGGACAGATCAGCCCCAGCATTTT.